A single sample is the source of the 4 T cell receptor beta chains below, sequenced in a study of cytomegalovirus exposure and HLA in healthy donors. PCR used 60 Vbeta primers and 13 Jbeta primers. The data were produced by immunoSEQ multiplex PCR, yet TCRdb's version contains in-frame clones alone and is incomplete. The sample yields about 180,000 clones, around three quarters seen once. What was sequenced was PBMCs. Source of these receptors: a woman in her 30s in good health and CMV-seropositive.

The genes are TRBV11-2 and TRBJ2-3, with 7 nucleotides matching TRBD1. The J segment lost 5 bases and the V segment lost 5 bases, leaving 4 bases of the junction unmatched. The CDR3 sequence is 13 residues long. Germline-derived CDR1 and CDR2 are SGHAT and FQNNGV. CDR3 loop: CASSTGAGDTQYF. The DNA for the CDR3 is TGTGCCAGCAGCACAGGGGCCGGAGATACGCAGTATTTT.

This chain joins TRBV5-3 and TRBJ1-6; 9 bases map to TRBD1. TRBV5-3 is reported as an ORF; its role is uncertain. V was pared by 0 bases and J by 7 bases, with 20 bases of the junction left unmatched. This CDR3 comprises 21 residues. CDR3 sequence: CARSLDRGRASEGYTNSPLHF. CDR3 nucleotides: TGTGCCAGAAGCTTGGACAGGGGGCGAGCTTCCGAGGGGTATACGAATTCACCCCTCCACTTT.

The sample holds a few counts of this clone. The chain combines TRBV19 with TRBJ2-2; 8 bases are shared with TRBD2. This CDR3 region has 15 residues. Germline CDR1 reads LNHDA; CDR2 reads SQIVND (reference sequence). Trimming cost V 5 bases and J 6 bases; bases outside gene matches: 8. DNA for the CDR3: TGTGCCAGTAGTGCTAGGACTAGCCCCGCCGGGGAGCTGTTTTTT. Its protein product is CASSARTSPAGELFF. The complete variable domain, with remaining parts taken from reference TRBV19 and TRBJ2-2, reads DGGITQSPKYLFRKEGQNVTLSCEQNLNHDAMYWYRQDPGQGLRLIYYSQIVNDFQKGDIAEGYSVSREKKESFPLTVTSAQKNPTAFYLCASSARTSPAGELFFGEGSRLTVL.

The V gene is TRBV6-5, the J gene TRBJ1-1; 11 bases fit TRBD1. Trimming removed 0 bases from V and 1 base from J; junction bases left unmatched: 1. The CDR3 has 16 residues. CDR1 and CDR2 (germline): MNHEY, SVGAGI. In DNA, the CDR3 is TGTGCCAGCAGTTACTCCGGGACAGGGGGGAACACTGAAGCTTTCTTT. Amino acid sequence: CASSYSGTGGNTEAFF.